Listed below are T cell receptor beta chains from one sample, sequenced in a study of cytomegalovirus exposure and HLA in healthy donors. Produced via immunoSEQ multiplex PCR; TCRdb's table is partial and in-frame only. In the table there are about 150,000 clones, 86% of which are singletons. What was sequenced was PBMCs. The receptors stem from a man aged 18-30 years in good health and CMV-seropositive. The CDR3 runs from the conserved cysteine through the conserved F or W. The order of the fields is V gene, D gene, J gene, clone size, CDR3 DNA, CDR3 protein. D genes are given only for firm matches. Size values are once, few and many counts, or a class for expanded clones, and some rows have none.

>TRBV7-6|TRBD1|TRBJ2-7|-
TGTGCCAGCAGCACGAGGACAGGGGGCTACGAGCAGTACTTC
CASSTRTGGYEQYF
>TRBV4-3|-|TRBJ2-7|once
TGCGCCAGCAGCCAAGATCTTGGGCTCGAGCAGTACTTC
CASSQDLGLEQYF
>TRBV4-3|TRBD1|TRBJ1-2|-
TGCGCCAGCAGCCAAGGGACAGGGGGCTTCAACTATGGCTACACCTTC
CASSQGTGGFNYGYTF
>TRBV29-1|-|TRBJ2-5|-
TGCAGCGTTGGATCGGCAGGGGCATCCGAGACCCAGTACTTC
CSVGSAGASETQYF
>TRBV7-3|-|TRBJ2-1|-
TGTGCCAGCAGCTTTGAGGGTTTGGATGAGCAGTTCTTC
CASSFEGLDEQFF
>TRBV5-6|TRBD2|TRBJ2-1|-
TGTGCCAGCATGGAAGGGGGGACTAGTCCCACCGGTGAGCAGTTCTTC
CASMEGGTSPTGEQFF
>TRBV6-5|-|TRBJ1-1|-
TGTGCCAGCAGAAGGGGCACCCCGAACACTGAAGCTTTCTTT
CASRRGTPNTEAFF
>TRBV27|-|TRBJ1-5|-
TGTGCCAGCGCCGCGGGGGGGGCCGGTCAGCCCCAGCATTTT
CASAAGGAGQPQHF
>TRBV7-2|TRBD2|TRBJ2-3|-
TGTGCCAGCAGCCTCCGACTAGCGGGAGGTGGGGATACGCAGTATTTT
CASSLRLAGGGDTQYF
>TRBV19|TRBD2|TRBJ2-2|-
TGTGCCAGTAGTATTGGCGGGAGCGGGACCGGGGAGCTGTTTTTT
CASSIGGSGTGELFF
>TRBV7-9|TRBD1|TRBJ1-1|-
TGTGCCAGCAGCGGGGACAGTTTGGAAGCTTTCTTT
CASSGDSLEAFF
>TRBV6-5|-|TRBJ1-4|-
TGTGCCAGCAGCTCTATCGGGACACATAATGAAAAACTGTTTTTT
CASSSIGTHNEKLFF
>TRBV11-2|-|TRBJ2-7|-
TGTGCCAGCAGCTTAGTAGTGGGGACTCTACGAAGCTCCTACGAGCAGTACTTC
CASSLVVGTLRSSYEQYF
>TRBV11-2|TRBD2|TRBJ2-1|-
TGTGCCAGCAGCTTAGGGCCACTAGCGGGAGGGCCGATTGAGCAGTTCTTC
CASSLGPLAGGPIEQFF
>TRBV5-6|-|TRBJ2-3|-
TGTGCCAGCAGCTTTGGTGGTTTGAGCGGAGCAGATACGCAGTATTTT
CASSFGGLSGADTQYF
>TRBV6-6|-|TRBJ2-7|-
TGTGCCAGCAGCCCCTCCAGGTACGAGCAGTACTTC
CASSPSRYEQYF
>TRBV21-1|-|TRBJ1-5|-
TGTGCCAGCAGCGAAAAACGTCAGGGTCTTCAGCCCCAGCATTTT
CASSEKRQGLQPQHF
>TRBV19|TRBD1|TRBJ1-6|few
TGTGCCAGTAGTGACTCGACAGGGCCCAATTCACCCCTCCACTTT
CASSDSTGPNSPLHF
>TRBV6-6|TRBD1|TRBJ1-2|once
TGTGCCAGCAGTTACTCCGCCGGGACAGCGTACTATGGCTACACCTTC
CASSYSAGTAYYGYTF
>TRBV29-1|-|TRBJ2-1|-
TGCAGCGGTGAGATCGGGACACCATCTTACAATGAGCAGTTCTTC
CSGEIGTPSYNEQFF
>TRBV25-1|-|TRBJ1-2|-
TGTGCCAGCAGAGAAACAGGGCTGGCTGGCTACACCTTC
CASRETGLAGYTF
>TRBV29-1|TRBD2|TRBJ2-7|-
TGCAGCGTTGAGACCGGGAGGGCAGGCGAGCAGTACTTC
CSVETGRAGEQYF
>TRBV18|TRBD1|TRBJ1-2|-
TGTGCCAGCTCACCTCGAGAGACAGGGGGATTAGTGACCCTAAACTATGGCTACACCTTC
CASSPRETGGLVTLNYGYTF
>TRBV27|TRBD2|TRBJ2-3|-
TGTGCCAGCAGGGGACTAGCGGGCACAGATACGCAGTATTTT
CASRGLAGTDTQYF
>TRBV4-2|-|TRBJ1-6|-
TGTGCCAGCAGCCAAGATCGCCGTGGGAGCTCCTATAATTCACCCCTCCACTTT
CASSQDRRGSSYNSPLHF
>TRBV7-2|TRBD1|TRBJ2-7|-
TGTGCCAGCAGCCAAGGACAGGGGGGTGGTCGGGAGCAGTACTTC
CASSQGQGGGREQYF
>TRBV21-1|-|TRBJ1-1|-
TGTGCCAGCAGCAAGCGGTGGTGTTCGAGAGCGGGGATGAACACTGAAGCTTTCTTT
CASSKRWCSRAGMNTEAFF
>TRBV25-1|-|TRBJ1-3|-
TGTGCCAGCAGTCCACTTGGAGCAGGGATTGGAAACACCATATATTTT
CASSPLGAGIGNTIYF
>TRBV5-1|-|TRBJ2-2|-
TGCGCCAGCAGCCGAGGACTGACAGGCTTTGGCGGGGAGCTGTTTTTT
CASSRGLTGFGGELFF
>TRBV7-3|-|TRBJ2-3|-
TGTGCCAGCAGCTTAATCCAGCGGAGCACAGATACGCAGTATTTT
CASSLIQRSTDTQYF
>TRBV9|-|TRBJ1-2|-
TGTGCCAGCACCTTGGACAGAGGAAACGATGGCTACACCTTC
CASTLDRGNDGYTF
>TRBV29-1|TRBD2|TRBJ2-3|-
TGCAGCGTTGAAGGCCAGCGGGAGAGGGTGACAGATACGCAGTATTTT
CSVEGQRERVTDTQYF
>TRBV7-2|TRBD2|TRBJ2-4|-
TGTGCCAGCAGTCGGGGGGGGGCCGGAGCCAAAAACATTCAGTACTTC
CASSRGGAGAKNIQYF
>TRBV2|-|TRBJ2-2|-
TGTGCCAGCAGTGAGGGAAGGAGGGCCGGGGAGCTGTTTTTT
CASSEGRRAGELFF
>TRBV27|-|TRBJ2-1|-
TGTGCCAGCAGTAACAGGGGGCGGGGGGAGGTCCCGAATGAGCAGTTCTTC
CASSNRGRGEVPNEQFF
>TRBV5-6|-|TRBJ2-3|-
TGTGCCAGCAGCTTGTTACAGGGACCTCAACCGCAGTATTTT
CASSLLQGPQPQYF
>TRBV7-8|TRBD1|TRBJ1-1|-
TGTGCCAGCAGCTTAATACAGGGGGTGGTGAACACTGAAGCTTTCTTT
CASSLIQGVVNTEAFF
>TRBV4-3|-|TRBJ1-2|-
TGCGCCAGCAGCCAAGACCAGTCTTCCTATGGCTACACCTTC
CASSQDQSSYGYTF
>TRBV19|TRBD1|TRBJ2-2|few
TGTGCCAGTAGTATCGGGGACAGTCACACCGGGGAGCTGTTTTTT
CASSIGDSHTGELFF
>TRBV6-5|TRBD1|TRBJ1-1|-
TGTGCCAGTACCCCGACAGGGCTGGGCACTGAAGCTTTCTTT
CASTPTGLGTEAFF
>TRBV19|-|TRBJ1-2|once
TGTGCCAGTAACCAGGGGATGGGTGGCTACACCTTC
CASNQGMGGYTF
>TRBV9|TRBD2|TRBJ2-1|-
TGTGCCAGCAGCGTGCTCTCCGGGACTAGCGGGGGGGCGCCCTACAATGAGCAGTTCTTC
CASSVLSGTSGGAPYNEQFF
>TRBV4-3|-|TRBJ1-2|-
TGCGCCAGCAGCCAAGATCAGGGTGGCCAGGGTGGCTACACCTTC
CASSQDQGGQGGYTF
>TRBV2|TRBD1|TRBJ2-7|-
TGTGCCAGCAGTTTGGGACAGAAAAGCTACGAGCAGTACTTC
CASSLGQKSYEQYF
>TRBV29-1|-|TRBJ1-1|-
TGCAGCGTTGCCGACAGAGGACGGAGGAACACTGAAGCTTTCTTT
CSVADRGRRNTEAFF
>TRBV15|TRBD1|TRBJ2-7|-
TGTGCCACCAGCAGAGATAGGGACAGGGGTTCCTACGAGCAGTACTTC
CATSRDRDRGSYEQYF
>TRBV5-6|-|TRBJ1-1|-
TGTGCCAGTCTAGACTTAGGATCGAACACTGAAGCTTTCTTT
CASLDLGSNTEAFF
>TRBV19|TRBD2|TRBJ2-1|-
TGTGCCAGTAGTCGCGCCGGGACTAGCGGGAGGAGCTCCTACAATGAGCAGTTCTTC
CASSRAGTSGRSSYNEQFF
>TRBV9|TRBD2|TRBJ2-2|-
TGTGCCAGCAGCGGTTCCCCAGGGACTATCCCCGGGGAGCTGTTTTTT
CASSGSPGTIPGELFF
>TRBV9|TRBD1|TRBJ2-7|-
TGTGCCAGCAGCCCGGGCGGACAGGGCGAGCAGTACTTC
CASSPGGQGEQYF
>TRBV19|TRBD1|TRBJ1-1|-
TGTGCCAGTGGACAGGGGCGGTTTGGCACTGAAGCTTTCTTT
CASGQGRFGTEAFF
>TRBV10-3|TRBD2|TRBJ2-7|-
TGTGCCATCAGTGCCTCTAGCGGGGGGGCCGGGGACTACGACGAGCAGTACTTC
CAISASSGGAGDYDEQYF
>TRBV4-3|-|TRBJ2-7|once
TGCGCCAGCAGCCAAGAGCTAGGTCCCTACGAGCAGTACTTC
CASSQELGPYEQYF
>TRBV9|-|TRBJ2-1|-
TGTGCCAGCGGAGGGGGGGTCTCCTACAATGAGCAGTTCTTC
CASGGGVSYNEQFF
>TRBV11-2|-|TRBJ1-1|-
TGTGCCAGCAGCTTTACTACCTCAGGGATCAACACTGAAGCTTTCTTT
CASSFTTSGINTEAFF